This record concerns one T cell receptor beta chain sequence. The antigen remains unidentified. RNA transcripts gave rise to amplified TCR beta CDR3 regions. The HTBI set primed first-round TCR CDR3 RT-PCR. One entry per CDR3 protein, called by TCRdb with MiXCR from the multiplex PCR reads. The repertoire includes some 50,000 distinct CDR3 sequences, about 53% of them detected once, and about 35% sits in the top ten. This entry is derived from a study of T cells in Graves' hyperthyroidism and ophthalmopathy. Study-wide points: Before onset, ophthalmopathy was predicted by the model a median around 6.2 months earlier.

Germline values: CDR1 SEHNR, CDR2 FQNEAQ (reference sequence). V dropped 3 bases and J dropped 10; count of bases not matched to a gene: 4. This CDR3 is 14 amino acids long. This clonotype originated in a man between 18 and 35 years old with Graves' hyperthyroidism. Sequenced: peripheral blood or thyroid tissue (not recorded which). The chain recombines TRBV7-9 with TRBJ1-6, with 9 bases that match TRBD1. DNA of the CDR3: TGTGCCAGCAGCTTTAGGGACAGGGACTCACCCCTCCACTTT. Translated, it gives CASSFRDRDSPLHF.